Detailed here is one T cell receptor beta chain. Its specificity is unknown. Investigators reverse transcribed all isolated RNA, so they sequenced expressed TCRB transcripts. The repertoire was sequenced with immunoSEQ multiplex PCR; TCRdb's copy has only in-frame clones and lacks some. The table has 900,000 or so clones, around a sixth seen once; the top ten hold about 0.02%. The data originate from a study of beta chain features in type 1 diabetes. Study-wide results and limits: PCR might pick shorter templates more often, in the same way for patients and controls. Naive, central memory and regulatory TCRB repertoires appeared more similar among patients than healthy donors.

Sorted CD4+ subsets: naive, central memory, regulatory, stem cell-like memory (CD45RO/CCR7/CD25/CD127/CD95/CD27 panel). Sorted populations all exceeded 95% purity. The sequenced sample was naive CD4+ T cells from blood. The sequence was obtained from a woman under 30 in good health.

Written as DNA, the CDR3 is TGTGCCAGCAGCCCACGGGGTTCCTACAATGAGCAGTTCTTC. Encoded protein: CASSPRGSYNEQFF. This chain joins TRBV7-2 and TRBJ2-1; TRBD2 might be the D (5 bases). Deletions cut 5 bases from V and 1 base from J, with 9 bases between. The CDR3 is made up of 14 amino acids. Looked up from germline, CDR1 is SGHTA and CDR2 is FQGNSA.